The clone carrying this TCR beta chain was seen only a few times. Its target is unknown. The data stem from a study of post-analysis software for immune sequencing data. Study-wide results and caveats: Higher frequency in patients than in controls was seen for 5 or 6 TRBV segments, with TRBV5-6, TRBV5-1 and TRBV20-1 among them.

The CDR3 extends over 14 amino acids. Trimming took 4 bases from V and 2 from J, leaving 10 bases between them. Germline V CDR1 and CDR2: MNHEY, SMNVEV (reference sequence). Unique molecular identifiers were present in the TCR beta cDNA libraries. Each CDR3 protein gets one entry after TCRdb re-called the PCR reads with MiXCR. The sample shows 650,000 to 850,000 distinct CDR3 sequences, 35% to 55% of them seen only once. The sequence came from a girl between 5 and 17 years old with multiple sclerosis. Sequences were obtained from blood. J is TRBJ2-3 and V is TRBV27, with D possibly matching TRBD2 (6 bases). This CDR3 is CASSWAGSTDTQYF. The DNA of the CDR3 is TGTGCCAGCAGTTGGGCGGGATCCACAGATACGCAGTATTTT.